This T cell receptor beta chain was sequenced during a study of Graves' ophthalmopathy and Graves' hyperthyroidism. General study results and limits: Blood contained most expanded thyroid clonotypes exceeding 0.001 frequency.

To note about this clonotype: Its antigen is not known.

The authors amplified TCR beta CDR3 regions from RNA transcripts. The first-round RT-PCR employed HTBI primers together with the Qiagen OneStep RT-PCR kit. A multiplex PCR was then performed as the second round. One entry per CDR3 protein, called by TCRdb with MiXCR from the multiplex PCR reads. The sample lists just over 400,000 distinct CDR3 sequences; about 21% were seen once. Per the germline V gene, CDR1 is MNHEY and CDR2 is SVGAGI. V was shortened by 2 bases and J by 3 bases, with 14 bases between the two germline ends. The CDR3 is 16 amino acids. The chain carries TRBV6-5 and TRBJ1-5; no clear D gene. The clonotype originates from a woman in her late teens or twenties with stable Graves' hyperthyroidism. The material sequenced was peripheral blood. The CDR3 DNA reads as TGTGCCAGCAGTTACCCCACACGGAACCTCAATCAGCCCCAGCATTTT. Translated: CASSYPTRNLNQPQHF.